The 29 T cell receptor beta chains presented below share a single source sample, sequenced in a study of T-cell reconstitution after alpha-beta-depleted transplantation in children. Unique molecular identifiers tagged the TCRbeta library. TCRdb redid the calling of the PCR reads with MiXCR, one entry per CDR3 protein. Here the sample spans under 75,000 distinct CDR3 sequences, under 13% being singletons. The sample in question was PBMCs, obtained before TCRalphabeta/CD19-depleted stem cell transplant. Source of these receptors: a boy aged 5-17 years with acute myeloid leukemia, due to receive a stem cell transplant.

This clonotype was seen repeatedly, ten times or more. The chain employs TRBV21-1 and TRBJ2-7; the listed D gene, TRBD2, was not tested against the DNA. TRBV21-1 is flagged as a pseudogene. This CDR3 comprises 14 residues. CDR3 DNA: TGTGCCAGCAGCAACAAGCCGCTCTCCTACGAGCAGTACGTC. Protein sequence: CASSNKPLSYEQYV.

This clonotype was recorded many times. The chain is built from TRBV5-1 and TRBJ2-1; D may be TRBD1 or TRBD2 (5 bases each). The V end was cut by 2 bases, the J end by 4 bases, with 13 bases between. The V gene's germline CDR1 is SGHRS and CDR2 YFSETQ. The CDR3 sequence is 15 residues long. The CDR3 nucleotides read TGCGCCAGCAGCTTTACACTAGGGGTTTACAATGAGCAGTTCTTC. Translation gives CASSFTLGVYNEQFF.

This clonotype was detected once. The CDR3 DNA follows: TGCAGCGGGACCCGCGAGGGGACGCAGTATTTT. It codes for CSGTREGTQYF. The V and J genes are TRBV29-1 and TRBJ2-3, with D perhaps being TRBD1 or TRBD2 (5 bases each). CDR3 length: 11 residues. Per germline, CDR1 SQVTM and CDR2 ANQGSEA. V was shortened by 7 bases and J by 9 bases, with 14 bases between the two germline ends.

V is TRBV4-1 and J is TRBJ1-1, with D tentatively TRBD1 (6 bases). In germline, CDR1 is MGHRA, CDR2 YSYEKL. The CDR3 runs 14 residues. The V end lost 1 base, the J end lost 4 bases, and 10 bases lay between the germline ends. The CDR3, as DNA: TGCGCCAGCAGCCAAGTCCAGGGGACCACTGAAGCTTTCTTT. Amino acids: CASSQVQGTTEAFF.

The gene calls are TRBV10-1 and TRBJ1-4; D is unresolved. V dropped 8 bases and J dropped 8 bases, with 21 bases sitting between them. Germline loops: CDR1 WNHNN, CDR2 SYGVQD (reference sequence). The CDR3 is 15 amino acids. The CDR3 sequence is CASRNIGRCDEKLFF. In DNA, the CDR3 is TGCGCCAGCCGTAACATCGGACGATGTGACGAAAAACTGTTTTTT.

This clonotype was counted ten times or more. The genes are TRBV28 and TRBJ1-2, with 7 positions matching TRBD1. The CDR3 is 16 residues long. CDR1 is MDHEN and CDR2 is SYDVKM in the germline V gene. Trimming removed 0 bases from V and 2 bases from J; junction bases left unmatched: 6. In DNA form, the CDR3 reads TGTGCCAGCAGTTTATGGGACAGGAGACGGAACTATGGCTACACCTTC. It encodes CASSLWDRRRNYGYTF.

Many counts were recorded for this clonotype. The rearrangement links TRBV29-1 to TRBJ2-7; D possibly corresponds to TRBD1 (7 bases). CDR3 size: 11 residues. V lost 6 bases, J lost 6 bases, and 12 bases lay in between. Germline V gene sequence: CDR1 SQVTM, CDR2 ANQGSEA. The CDR3 sequence is CSVGGQTEQYF. The DNA of the CDR3 is TGCAGCGTGGGGGGACAGACCGAGCAGTACTTC.

The chain combines TRBV7-3 with TRBJ2-1; D uncertain. Trimming removed 5 bases at V and 6 bases at J, with 17 bases between. This CDR3 has 15 amino acids. The germline V gene encodes CDR1 SGHTA and CDR2 FQGTGA. The CDR3 region has the DNA TGTGCCAGCAGCCCCTCACTGGGTTCAGGCAATGAGCAGTTCTTC. Translation: CASSPSLGSGNEQFF.

This clonotype has a count of ten or more. This chain connects TRBV20-1 to TRBJ2-5; 8 bases fit TRBD2. There are 14 residues in the CDR3. Trimming at V came to 3 bases and at J to 4 bases, leaving 7 bases not matched to a gene. Per germline, CDR1 DFQATT and CDR2 SNEGSKA (reference sequence). CDR3 sequence reads: CSASPGGPPETQYF. The CDR3 region has the DNA TGCAGTGCTAGCCCGGGAGGGCCGCCAGAGACCCAGTACTTC.

This clonotype has at least ten counts. The chain uses TRBV5-1 and TRBJ2-7; no clear D gene. This CDR3 contains 11 residues. Trimming left V 0 bases short and J 6 bases short, with 4 bases between. Germline-derived CDR1 and CDR2 are SGHRS and YFSETQ. CDR3 in amino acids: CASSLGFEQYF. DNA for the CDR3: TGCGCCAGCAGCTTGGGGTTCGAGCAGTACTTC.

In this sample, this clonotype turned up many times. The CDR3 loop is CSASSPTAGGSTDTQYF. CDR3 nucleotide sequence: TGCAGTGCTTCTTCTCCCACAGCGGGGGGAAGCACAGATACGCAGTATTTT. This sequence joins TRBV20-1 and TRBJ2-3; 9 bases fit TRBD2. The junction had 12 bases not matched to a gene; V was cut back by 5 bases and J by 0 bases. This CDR3 has 17 amino acids. CDR1 DFQATT and CDR2 SNEGSKA come from the germline V gene (reference sequence).

This clonotype was seen repeatedly, ten times or more. The chain has TRBV5-1 and TRBJ1-6, with D hard to call. CDR3 length: 16 residues. V lost 0 bases and J 5 bases, leaving 12 bases between the germline ends. CDR1 and CDR2 (germline): SGHRS, YFSETQ. The CDR3 nucleotides read TGCGCCAGCAGCTTGGCCCTCGGGCAGAATAATTCACCCCTCCACTTT. Encoded protein: CASSLALGQNNSPLHF.

In its sample, this clonotype was seen many times. The chain employs TRBV6-4 and TRBJ2-2, with D possibly being TRBD1 (5 bases). The V and J ends lost 7 bases and 0 bases respectively, with 9 bases between them. Germline V gene lookup returns CDR1 MRHNA and CDR2 SNTAGT. The CDR3 is 14 amino acids. The CDR3, as DNA: TGTGCCAGCACACCACAGGCGAACACCGGGGAGCTGTTTTTT. Its protein product is CASTPQANTGELFF.

At least ten counts were recorded for this clonotype. The rearrangement joins TRBV6-6 to TRBJ2-2; no reliable D call. Looked up from germline, CDR1 is MNHNY and CDR2 is SVGAGI (reference sequence). The CDR3 runs 11 residues. With 10 bases removed from V and 7 bases from J, the gap between germline ends came to 10 bases. CDR3 sequence reads: CATARHGELFF. The CDR3 region has the DNA TGTGCCACCGCAAGACACGGGGAGCTGTTTTTT.

This clonotype was found a few times. The gene calls are TRBV7-6 and TRBJ2-2; 14 nucleotides align to TRBD2. Germline V CDR1 and CDR2: SGHVS, FNYEAQ. With V trimmed by 5 bases and J by 1 base, 3 bases remained unmatched. The CDR3 totals 17 residues. The CDR3, as DNA: TGTGCCAGCAGCCCTGGACTAGCGGGGGGGAACACCGGGGAGCTGTTTTTT. This codes for CASSPGLAGGNTGELFF.

In its sample, this clonotype was seen a few times. The chain combines TRBV7-3 with TRBJ2-7; 10 bases map to TRBD2. The J segment lost 5 bases and the V segment lost 0 bases, leaving 7 bases of the junction unmatched. CDR3 size: 16 residues. CDR1 and CDR2 (germline): SGHTA, FQGTGA. The CDR3 spells CASSLTRSGRAHEQYF. CDR3 coding DNA: TGTGCCAGCAGCTTAACGAGGAGCGGGAGGGCACACGAGCAGTACTTC.

The table lists this clonotype with many counts. This sequence joins TRBV10-3 and TRBJ2-2, with D tentatively TRBD1 or TRBD2 (5 bases each). Germline assignment: CDR1 ENHRY and CDR2 SYGVKD. The CDR3 is made up of 16 amino acids. V gave up 6 bases and J gave up 2 bases, with 16 bases separating them. In DNA, the CDR3 is TGTGCCATCAGCATTCTTTCGGGACCAAACACCGGGGAGCTGTTTTTT. Translated, it gives CAISILSGPNTGELFF.

This clonotype appeared many times. The chain links TRBV24-1 to TRBJ1-5; perhaps TRBD1 as D (5 bases). Trimming removed 5 bases at V and 0 bases at J, with 16 bases between. The CDR3 is 17 residues long. From germline, CDR1 is KGHDR and CDR2 SFDVKD. CDR3 amino acids: CATSGSQGLYSNQPQHF. In DNA, the CDR3 is TGTGCCACCAGTGGTTCGCAGGGCCTCTATAGCAATCAGCCCCAGCATTTT.

There are many counts of this clonotype. The rearrangement joins TRBV29-1 to TRBJ1-2; the match to TRBD1 covers 9 bases. Germline V CDR1 and CDR2: SQVTM, ANQGSEA. CDR3 length: 13 amino acids. V lost 4 bases, J lost 8 bases, and 8 bases stayed unmatched. CDR3 protein: CSVGRDRVGGYTF. For the CDR3, the DNA is TGCAGCGTTGGCCGGGACAGGGTAGGAGGCTACACCTTC.

This clonotype was detected ten times or more. The chain's CDR3 is CASSLFQEGETQYF. CDR3 DNA: TGTGCCAGCAGCTTGTTCCAGGAGGGAGAGACCCAGTACTTC. The chain joins TRBV5-6 to TRBJ2-5; perhaps TRBD2 as D (6 bases). Per the germline V gene, CDR1 is SGHDT and CDR2 is YYEEEE. V gave up 1 base and J gave up 4 bases, with 11 bases separating them. This CDR3 spans 14 amino acids. Together with reference TRBV5-6 and TRBJ2-5, the CDR3 gives the full variable domain: DAGVTQSPTHLIKTRGQQVTLRCSPKSGHDTVSWYQQALGQGPQFIFQYYEEEERQRGNFPDRFSGHQFPNYSSELNVNALLLGDSALYLCASSLFQEGETQYFGPGTRLLVL.

This clonotype was seen at least ten times. The V call is TRBV7-6, the J call TRBJ2-1; TRBD2 matches at 8 bases. Germline assignment: CDR1 SGHVS and CDR2 FNYEAQ. With 1 base clipped from V and 7 bases from J, the junction kept 9 bases outside the gene matches. There are 16 residues in the CDR3. This CDR3 is CASSLVAAGGGNEQFF. The CDR3 nucleotides read TGTGCCAGCAGCTTAGTAGCGGCGGGAGGAGGGAATGAGCAGTTCTTC.

In its sample, this clonotype was seen many times. V and J are TRBV7-8 and TRBJ1-5; TRBD1 might be the D (6 bases). Germline V gene data show CDR1 as SGHVS and CDR2 as FQNEAQ. This CDR3 has 14 amino acids. Trimming took 3 bases from V and 4 from J, leaving 10 bases between them. DNA for the CDR3: TGTGCCAGCAGCTTGGACAGCGTAAATCAGCCCCAGCATTTT. Translated, it gives CASSLDSVNQPQHF. Using reference TRBV7-8 and TRBJ1-5 for the parts outside the CDR3, the full variable domain is GAGVSQSPRYKVAKRGQDVALRCDPISGHVSLFWYQQALGQGPEFLTYFQNEAQLDKSGLPSDRFFAERPEGSVSTLKIQRTQQEDSAVYLCASSLDSVNQPQHFGDGTRLSIL.

This clonotype was recorded many times. The CDR3 region is CASSLRQHYGYTF. As DNA, the CDR3 is TGTGCCAGCAGTTTAAGGCAGCACTATGGCTACACCTTC. V is TRBV28 and J is TRBJ1-2, with unresolved D. The V end lost 2 bases, the J end lost 3 bases, and 7 bases lay between the germline ends. Germline V CDR1 and CDR2: MDHEN, SYDVKM. The CDR3 totals 13 residues.

This clonotype was seen at least ten times. This chain connects TRBV12-3 or TRBV12-4 to TRBJ2-7; 7 positions match TRBD2. The CDR3 loop spans 13 amino acids. The ends lost 6 bases at V and 2 bases at J; junction bases unmatched: 4. The CDR3 loop reads CASRWGGTYEQYF. The CDR3 DNA sequence: TGTGCCAGCAGGTGGGGGGGAACCTACGAGCAGTACTTC.

At least ten counts were recorded for this clonotype. This sequence joins TRBV4-1 and TRBJ1-1; TRBD1 might be the D (6 bases). Germline CDR1 MGHRA, CDR2 YSYEKL. V lost 3 bases to trimming and J lost 8 bases, with 10 bases between them. The CDR3 is 12 residues long. The CDR3 nucleotides read TGCGCCAGCAGCCATCTTGACAGGGAAGCTTTCTTT. As protein: CASSHLDREAFF.

This clonotype was detected many times. The genes are TRBV7-8 and TRBJ2-7; TRBD2 agrees at 11 bases. The CDR3 runs 15 residues. V lost 1 base to trimming and J lost 5 bases; unmatched junction nucleotides: 4. Looked up from germline, CDR1 is SGHVS and CDR2 is FQNEAQ. The CDR3 loop is CASSLGLAGGNEQYF. In nucleotides, the CDR3 is TGTGCCAGCAGCTTAGGGCTAGCGGGAGGTAACGAGCAGTACTTC.

The V call is TRBV20-1, the J call TRBJ2-1; 9 bases agree with TRBD2. V gave up 0 bases and J gave up 8 bases; unmatched junction bases: 17. The germline CDR1 and CDR2 sequences are DFQATT and SNEGSKA (reference sequence). This CDR3 has 18 amino acids. DNA for the CDR3: TGCAGTGCTAGAGATGCAGCCCTTCGAAGCGGGAGGATGGATGAGCAGTTCTTC. It codes for CSARDAALRSGRMDEQFF.

This clonotype was seen a handful of times. The chain uses TRBV6-1 and TRBJ2-6; tentative D call: TRBD1 (5 bases). This CDR3 comprises 15 residues. Germline assignment: CDR1 MNHNS and CDR2 SASEGT. V was cut by 4 bases and J by 4 bases, with 11 bases left in between. The CDR3 reads CASSVREAGANVLTF. In DNA form, the CDR3 reads TGTGCCAGCAGTGTCAGGGAAGCGGGGGCCAACGTCCTGACTTTC.

This sequence joins TRBV6-5 and TRBJ2-7, with a weak D call TRBD1 (6 bases). The CDR3 sequence is 18 residues long. The V gene's germline CDR1 is MNHEY and CDR2 SVGAGI. Trimming left V 0 bases short and J 3 bases short, with 21 bases between. The DNA of the CDR3 is TGTGCCAGCAGTTACTCGACGCGAACGGGACAACTATTCTACGAGCAGTACTTC. This sequence encodes CASSYSTRTGQLFYEQYF.